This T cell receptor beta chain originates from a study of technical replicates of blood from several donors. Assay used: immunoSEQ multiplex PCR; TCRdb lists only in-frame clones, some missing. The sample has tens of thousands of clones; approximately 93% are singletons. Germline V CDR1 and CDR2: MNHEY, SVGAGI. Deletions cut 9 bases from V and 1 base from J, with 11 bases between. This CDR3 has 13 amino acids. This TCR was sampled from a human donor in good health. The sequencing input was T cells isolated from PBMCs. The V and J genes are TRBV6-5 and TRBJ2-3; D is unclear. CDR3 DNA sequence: TGTGCCAGATCCGGGTGGGGCACAGATACGCAGTATTTT. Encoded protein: CARSGWGTDTQYF.